This record covers a single T cell receptor beta chain. The data belong to a study of T cells after somatic rescue of genetic block. Repertoires were generated with immunoSEQ multiplex PCR, while TCRdb's copy carries only in-frame clones and drops some. The profile shows 15,000 or so clones, roughly three quarters of them singletons. Source material: peripheral blood mononuclear cells (PBMCs). The sequence came from a man aged 18 to 29.

In nucleotides, the CDR3 is TGTGCCAGCAAGGAGAATCGCCATGAGCAGTTCTTC. This sequence encodes CASKENRHEQFF. The chain joins TRBV25-1 to TRBJ2-1, with no clear D. V gave up 7 bases and J gave up 8 bases, with 12 bases separating them. The germline V gene encodes CDR1 MGHDK and CDR2 SYGVNS. The CDR3 has 12 residues.